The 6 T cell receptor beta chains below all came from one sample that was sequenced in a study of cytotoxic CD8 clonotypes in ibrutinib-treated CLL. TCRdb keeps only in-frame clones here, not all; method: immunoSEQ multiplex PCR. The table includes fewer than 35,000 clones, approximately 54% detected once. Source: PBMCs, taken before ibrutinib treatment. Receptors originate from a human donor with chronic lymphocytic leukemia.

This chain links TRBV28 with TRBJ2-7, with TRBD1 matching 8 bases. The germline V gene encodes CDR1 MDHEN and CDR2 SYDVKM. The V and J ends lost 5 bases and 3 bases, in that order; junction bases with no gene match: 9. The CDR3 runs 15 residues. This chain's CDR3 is CASSTSDRAYYEQYF. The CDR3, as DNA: TGTGCCAGCAGTACCTCGGACAGGGCATACTACGAGCAGTACTTC.

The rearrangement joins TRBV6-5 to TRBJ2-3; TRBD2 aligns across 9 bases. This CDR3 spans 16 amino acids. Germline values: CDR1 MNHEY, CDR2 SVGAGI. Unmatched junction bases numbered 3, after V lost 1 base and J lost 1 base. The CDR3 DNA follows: TGTGCCAGCAGTTACTTGCGGGAGGGAGGCACAGATACGCAGTATTTT. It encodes CASSYLREGGTDTQYF.

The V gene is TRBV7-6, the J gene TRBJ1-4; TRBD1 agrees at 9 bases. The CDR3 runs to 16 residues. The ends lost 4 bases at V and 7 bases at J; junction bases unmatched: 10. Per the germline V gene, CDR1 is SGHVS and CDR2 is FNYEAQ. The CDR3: CASSSTPGTGFEKLFF. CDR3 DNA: TGTGCCAGCAGCTCAACCCCCGGGACAGGGTTTGAAAAACTGTTTTTT. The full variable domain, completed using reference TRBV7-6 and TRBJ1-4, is GAGVSQSPRYKVTKRGQDVALRCDPISGHVSLYWYRQALGQGPEFLTYFNYEAQQDKSGLPNDRFSAERPEGSISTLTIQRTEQRDSAMYRCASSSTPGTGFEKLFFGSGTQLSVL.

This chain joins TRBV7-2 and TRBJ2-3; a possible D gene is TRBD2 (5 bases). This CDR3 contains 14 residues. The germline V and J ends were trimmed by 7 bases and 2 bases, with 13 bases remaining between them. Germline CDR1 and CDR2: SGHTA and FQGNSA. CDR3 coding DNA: TGTGCCAGCACCGACTACCTAGACACAGATACGCAGTATTTT. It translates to CASTDYLDTDTQYF.

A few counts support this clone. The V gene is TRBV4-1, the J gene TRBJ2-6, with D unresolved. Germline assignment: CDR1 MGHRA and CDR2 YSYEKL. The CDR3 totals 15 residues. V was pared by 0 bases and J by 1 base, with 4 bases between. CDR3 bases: TGCGCCAGCAGCCAAGACCCTTCTGGGGCCAACGTCCTGACTTTC. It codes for CASSQDPSGANVLTF.

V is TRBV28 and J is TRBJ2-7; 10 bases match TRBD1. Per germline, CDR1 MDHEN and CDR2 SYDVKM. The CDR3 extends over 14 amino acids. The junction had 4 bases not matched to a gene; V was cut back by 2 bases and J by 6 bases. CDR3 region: CASSLTGTGVEQYF. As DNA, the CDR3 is TGTGCCAGCAGTTTAACCGGGACAGGGGTCGAGCAGTACTTC. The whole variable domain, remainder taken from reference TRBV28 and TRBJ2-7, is DVKVTQSSRYLVKRTGEKVFLECVQDMDHENMFWYRQDPGLGLRLIYFSYDVKMKEKGDIPEGYSVSREKKERFSLILESASTNQTSMYLCASSLTGTGVEQYFGPGTRLTVT.